The present T cell receptor (beta chain) was sequenced within a study of T cells in Graves' hyperthyroidism and ophthalmopathy. Study background: Peripheral blood was secured at the point of initial diagnosis, before any treatment.

Researchers barred patients who had uncontrolled infection, other autoimmune disease, pregnancy or lactation. Isolation of PBMCs was performed on roughly 9 ml fresh peripheral blood. This CDR3 comprises 14 residues. The V gene's germline CDR1 is SGHRS and CDR2 YFSETQ. TCR beta CDR3 regions were amplified from RNA transcripts. HTBI primers were the set used in a first-round RT-PCR of the TCR CDR3. In TCRdb, the multiplex PCR reads were re-called with MiXCR into one record per CDR3 protein. This table has approximately 610,000 distinct CDR3 sequences, over 15% appearing once. Remarks on this clonotype: The junction does not match germline at one end; this may be a read error.

The sequencing input was blood. The sequence came from a woman aged 18-29 years with Graves' hyperthyroidism. The genes are TRBV5-1 and TRBJ2-1, with TRBD1 identical over 8 bases. The CDR3 region has the DNA TGCGCCAGCAGTCCACATGACAGGGGCGGGGAGCTGTTCTTC. Protein product: CASSPHDRGGELFF.